The entry below describes one T cell receptor beta chain. This sample stems from a study of T cell changes during pregnancy in multiple sclerosis. The CDR3 is 14 amino acids. The germline V and J ends were trimmed by 3 bases and 1 base, with 6 bases remaining between them. Germline V gene sequence: CDR1 LNHDA, CDR2 SQIVND (reference sequence). Produced via immunoSEQ multiplex PCR; TCRdb's table is partial and in-frame only. The sample records tens of thousands of clones, 85% to 95% being singletons. V is TRBV19 and J is TRBJ2-2; tentative D call: TRBD2 (5 bases). The sample here was peripheral blood, taken after pregnancy. The sequence derives from a female donor with multiple sclerosis, enrolled in a pregnancy study. In nucleotides, the CDR3 is TGTGCCAGTAGTATGAGGGAGAACACCGGGGAGCTGTTTTTT. Protein sequence: CASSMRENTGELFF.